This T cell receptor beta chain is drawn from a study of neurological immune-mediated disorders (dated by TCRdb to about 2019). For context, the study as a whole: The study compared peripheral blood TCR-beta repertoires of HTLV-I-associated myelopathy (HAM/TSP) patients, multiple sclerosis patients and healthy controls using UMI-based sequencing. The approximately 96 TCR-beta libraries covered PBMC samples along with longitudinal samples, technical triplicates, and paired sorted CD4+ and CD8+ T-cell subsets. Technical triplicate libraries were sequenced to precisely calculate the variability in frequency of each individual clone. Of the 65 to 70 subjects in the cohort, about 15 were HAM/TSP patients, some 35 were multiple sclerosis patients, and 20 were healthy controls.

To synthesize cDNA, template-switch 5'RACE was performed with a primer carrying a 10-nucleotide random unique molecular identifier so that each TCR transcript was tagged. Over 180 million TCR-beta sequences, covering 15-18 subjects, were produced in each sequencing run. The RNeasy kit was used to extract total RNA. The KAPA Real-time Library Amplification kit was used to amplify TCR-beta VDJ regions with primers targeting the TCR constant region and the 5'RACE anchor. A first PCR added sample indexes and Illumina adaptors, and a second PCR then raised library yield. The roughly 650 bp TCR product was size-selected on a 2% E-gel SizeSelection system after Ampure bead purification. Library quality was checked on a Bioanalyzer, concentration was measured with Qubit, and libraries were quantified with the Kapa Library Quantification kit before pooling. Paired-end 2 x 150 bp sequencing of the libraries was performed on an Illumina HiSeq 2500. To increase sequence diversity, roughly 24-32% phiX was spiked into each library pool. The source study handled its data this way. Quality-filtered reads were processed with the UMI-based MiGEC pipeline, which removed over 80% of raw TCR sequences during error correction. VDJ genes were aligned to IMGT germline references, and clonotypes were defined by unique CDR3 amino acid sequence plus V-J genes. Clonal expansion, Shannon diversity and CDR3 relatedness were evaluated with VDJtools (CalcPairwiseDistances, ClusterSamples), while phylogenetic trees were built in CLCbio workbench. A clone was classed as expanded if it had 8 or more unique UMIs, a cutoff based on coefficient-of-variation modelling across technical triplicates. The public reads were run again by TCRdb, first through fastp at Q25 and then through MiXCR, and only productive beta chains were kept. Rows with one shared CDR3 protein collapse into an entry with the most common genes and DNA. The V and J calls follow TCRdb's processing rather than the paper's. For this sample the table gives about 32,000 distinct CDR3 sequences, of which about an eighth were detected only once. The ten largest clones capture approximately 5.6% of the sample.

In the case of this clonotype: Its target antigen remains unknown. No clone much larger than this one lies a single base away; base qualities are absent.

What the research found in general, with its limitations: The highest TCR clonal expansion was observed in HAM/TSP patients, whereas the lowest was observed in MS patients, even when compared with healthy controls. Expanded clones from different subjects shared no identical CDR3 amino acid sequences, which suggests that TCR-beta repertoires were private in all groups.

Including the terminal cysteine and phenylalanine, the CDR3 comprises 14 residues. Of the read, only the CDR3 DNA is kept; its 42 bases are in frame from base 1. Taken from the germline V gene, the CDR1 and CDR2 loops are SGHRS and YFSETQ. Reading the label with the study, this specimen's time point is: technical triplicate 2. Sorted-subset TCR libraries were prepared from around 1 million sorted CD4+ or CD8+ T cells. Peripheral blood was subjected to Ficoll-Hypaque density gradient centrifugation to isolate PBMCs, which were then cryopreserved in liquid nitrogen. The study also sequenced paired sorted CD4+ and CD8+ subsets from healthy controls, HAM/TSP patients and MS patients.

This receptor was obtained from a female donor with HTLV-1-associated myelopathy (HAM/TSP). The rearranged chain carries TRBV5-1 and TRBJ2-3; the D segment could be TRBD2, given 7 matching bases. Sequenced input: CD4+ T cells from blood. The CDR3 region reads CTSSLVQGLNTQYF. The sequenced DNA: TGCACAAGCAGCTTGGTACAGGGACTAAATACGCAGTATTTT. Extended through the reference TRBV5-1 and TRBJ2-3 proteins, this CDR3 yields the full variable domain: KAGVTQTPRYLIKTRGQQVTLSCSPISGHRSVSWYQQTPGQGLQFLFEYFSETQRNKGNFPGRFSGRQFSNSRSEMNVSTLELGDSALYLCTSSLVQGLNTQYFGPGTRLTVL.